Listed below are T cell receptor beta chains from one sample, sequenced in a study of blood T cell repertoires in COVID-19. Using immunoSEQ multiplex PCR, the repertoire was profiled, and TCRdb retains in-frame clones only, with some absent. Counted here are around 160,000 clones, roughly 90% occurring once; the ten biggest clones make up 1.2%. The specimen sequenced was PBMCs or T cells enriched from blood (not recorded which). The receptors here all came from a woman aged 30 to 39 with acute COVID-19. CDR3s include the opening cysteine and the closing phenylalanine or tryptophan. A D gene is named only where the DNA matches it firmly. Only part of the rows carry a size: once, few, many, or a class if the clone is expanded.

clone size,CDR3 length,V gene,J gene,D gene,CDR3 protein,CDR3 DNA
-,16,TRBV5-1,TRBJ2-3,TRBD2,CASSSSGGPSTDTQYF,TGCGCCAGCAGCTCTAGCGGGGGACCTAGCACAGATACGCAGTATTTT
-,16,TRBV9,TRBJ2-7,TRBD2,CASSRDLAGATYEQYF,TGTGCCAGCAGCCGAGACTTAGCGGGGGCGACCTACGAGCAGTACTTC
-,15,TRBV7-3,TRBJ2-7,-,CASSLYPGLTYEQYF,TGTGCCAGCAGCTTATACCCAGGTTTGACCTACGAGCAGTACTTC
-,14,TRBV28,TRBJ1-5,-,CASTPGGRNQPQHF,TGTGCCAGCACTCCGGGGGGTAGAAATCAGCCCCAGCATTTT
-,15,TRBV19,TRBJ1-3,-,CASSFRDTSGNTIYF,TGTGCCAGTAGTTTCCGGGACACCTCTGGAAACACCATATATTTT
-,15,TRBV4-1,TRBJ1-1,-,CASSPPVGRETEAFF,TGCGCCAGCAGCCCCCCAGTGGGGAGGGAGACTGAAGCTTTCTTT
-,16,TRBV7-9,TRBJ2-5,TRBD2,CASSLGLAGAYETQYF,TGTGCCAGCAGCTTGGGACTAGCGGGAGCTTACGAGACCCAGTACTTC
-,12,TRBV18,TRBJ2-7,-,CASSFQGSEQYF,TGTGCCAGCTCATTCCAGGGAAGCGAGCAGTACTTC
-,14,TRBV9,TRBJ1-2,TRBD1,CASSAGDRGYGYTF,TGTGCCAGCAGCGCGGGGGACAGGGGCTATGGCTACACCTTC
-,15,TRBV27,TRBJ2-3,TRBD2,CASSWVAGGPDTQYF,TGTGCCAGCAGTTGGGTAGCGGGAGGGCCAGATACGCAGTATTTT
few,15,TRBV28,TRBJ2-7,-,CASSPLASSPYEQYF,TGTGCCAGCAGCCCTCTTGCGTCATCTCCATACGAGCAGTACTTC
-,13,TRBV28,TRBJ2-7,TRBD1,CASRTGQDYEQYF,TGTGCCAGCAGGACAGGACAGGACTACGAGCAGTACTTC
few,18,TRBV25-1,TRBJ2-7,TRBD2,CASSVGIPTSASGYEQYF,TGTGCCAGCAGTGTCGGAATACCTACTAGCGCCTCCGGCTACGAGCAGTACTTC
-,15,TRBV2,TRBJ2-1,TRBD2,CASRGRTSGSTEQFF,TGTGCCAGCAGGGGGAGGACTAGCGGGAGTACTGAGCAGTTCTTC
-,14,TRBV6-5,TRBJ1-6,TRBD1,CASSFRDRNSPLHF,TGTGCCAGCAGTTTCCGGGACAGAAATTCACCCCTCCACTTT
-,15,TRBV7-6,TRBJ1-3,-,CASVSQAFSGNTIYF,TGTGCCAGCGTGTCCCAGGCATTCTCTGGAAACACCATATATTTT
once,14,TRBV5-1,TRBJ2-7,-,CASSPIQGFHEQYF,TGCGCCAGCAGCCCTATACAGGGTTTCCACGAGCAGTACTTC
once,13,TRBV5-6,TRBJ2-2,-,CASSSGGTGELFF,TGTGCCAGCAGCTCCGGGGGCACCGGGGAGCTGTTTTTT
-,15,TRBV19,TRBJ2-7,TRBD1,CASSHTGTVAYEQYF,TGTGCCAGTAGCCATACCGGGACAGTCGCCTACGAGCAGTACTTC
-,13,TRBV2,TRBJ1-1,-,CASTADRNTEAFF,TGTGCCAGCACTGCCGACAGGAACACTGAAGCTTTCTTT
-,15,TRBV7-2,TRBJ2-1,-,CASSLAGGTYNEQFF,TGTGCCAGCAGCTTAGCGGGAGGTACATACAATGAGCAGTTCTTC
-,15,TRBV5-4,TRBJ1-4,-,CASSFARGSNEKLFF,TGTGCCAGCAGCTTCGCCAGGGGATCTAATGAAAAACTGTTTTTT
-,13,TRBV28,TRBJ1-5,-,CASVQPSGQPQHF,TGTGCCAGCGTACAGCCATCAGGTCAGCCCCAGCATTTT
-,15,TRBV29-1,TRBJ1-4,-,CSVEAAGTTNEKLFF,TGCAGCGTTGAAGCCGCAGGAACAACTAATGAAAAACTGTTTTTT
-,15,TRBV9,TRBJ1-2,TRBD1,CASSGPQGSNYGYTF,TGTGCCAGCAGCGGACCACAGGGGTCTAACTATGGCTACACCTTC
-,14,TRBV7-2,TRBJ1-5,-,CASTPPGEQQPQHF,TGTGCCAGCACCCCCCCCGGGGAACAACAGCCCCAGCATTTT
-,17,TRBV15,TRBJ2-2,-,CATSRDRPGTNTGELFF,TGTGCCACCAGCAGGGACAGACCGGGGACGAACACCGGGGAGCTGTTTTTT
-,13,TRBV18,TRBJ1-2,-,CASSPPAGNGYTF,TGTGCCAGCTCACCACCCGCCGGGAACGGCTACACCTTC
-,14,TRBV25-1,TRBJ2-5,TRBD1,CASSESGGQETQYF,TGTGCCAGCAGTGAATCAGGGGGCCAAGAGACCCAGTACTTC
-,13,TRBV7-2,TRBJ2-1,-,CASSLGAVNEQFF,TGTGCCAGCAGCTTAGGAGCGGTTAATGAGCAGTTCTTC
-,14,TRBV7-2,TRBJ1-6,-,CASSLDIGVSPLHF,TGTGCCAGCAGCTTGGACATAGGAGTGTCACCCCTCCACTTT
-,14,TRBV7-3,TRBJ1-2,TRBD1,CASSATGGVSGYTF,TGTGCCAGCAGCGCGACAGGGGGCGTAAGTGGCTACACCTTC
-,14,TRBV29-1,TRBJ2-2,-,CSATGIDIPGELFF,TGCAGCGCAACCGGTATAGACATCCCCGGGGAGCTGTTTTTT
-,14,TRBV6-5,TRBJ1-6,TRBD1,CASSIDRVHSPLHF,TGTGCCAGCAGCATCGACAGGGTCCATTCACCCCTCCACTTT
few,15,TRBV5-5,TRBJ1-2,TRBD1,CASSATQGANYGYTF,TGTGCCAGCAGCGCCACACAGGGGGCGAACTATGGCTACACCTTC
-,15,TRBV19,TRBJ1-5,-,CASSETVYSNQPQHF,TGTGCCAGTAGTGAAACGGTCTATAGCAATCAGCCCCAGCATTTT
-,15,TRBV18,TRBJ2-7,-,CASSRPLRRRYEQYF,TGTGCCAGCTCACGACCTCTGCGCAGGCGCTACGAGCAGTACTTC
-,15,TRBV7-7,TRBJ2-7,-,CASSLDLERSYEQYF,TGTGCTAGCAGCTTAGATTTGGAGCGGTCCTACGAGCAGTACTTC
-,15,TRBV7-2,TRBJ2-1,-,CASSTTGTHPDGEFF,TGTGCCAGCAGCACCACCGGGACTCATCCGGATGGGGAGTTCTTC
-,13,TRBV15,TRBJ1-4,-,CATSRLMNEKLFF,TGTGCCACCAGCAGACTAATGAATGAAAAACTGTTTTTT
-,14,TRBV18,TRBJ2-7,TRBD2,CASSRGLERNEQYF,TGTGCCAGCTCACGGGGACTAGAAAGGAACGAGCAGTACTTC
-,12,TRBV6-2/TRBV6-3,TRBJ2-6,-,CASSYPGNVLTF,TGTGCCAGCAGTTACCCAGGCAACGTCCTGACTTTC
-,18,TRBV6-4,TRBJ2-3,TRBD2,CASSDSFASGTSTDTQYF,TGTGCCAGCAGTGACTCGTTTGCTAGCGGGACTAGCACAGATACGCAGTATTTT
-,14,TRBV4-3,TRBJ2-3,TRBD1,CASRKQGDTDTQYF,TGCGCCAGCAGGAAACAGGGGGACACAGATACGCAGTATTTT